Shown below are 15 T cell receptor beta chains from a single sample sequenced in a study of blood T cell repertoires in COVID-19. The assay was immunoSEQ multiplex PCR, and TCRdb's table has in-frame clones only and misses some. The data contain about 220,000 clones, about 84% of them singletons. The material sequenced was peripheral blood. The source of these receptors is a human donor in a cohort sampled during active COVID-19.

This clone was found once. CDR3 amino acids: CASRMGTGISYEQYF. For the CDR3, the DNA is TGCGCCAGCAGGATGGGTACAGGGATCTCCTACGAGCAGTACTTC. V and J are TRBV5-1 and TRBJ2-7; TRBD1 is a possible D gene (6 bases). Between the trimmed V and J ends, which lost 5 bases and 0 bases, there was a span of 15 bases. Germline CDR1 reads SGHRS; CDR2 reads YFSETQ. This CDR3 is 15 amino acids long.

CDR3 sequence (DNA): TGTGCCAGCAGCCACCTGGGGGGACTAGCGGTTTCCGGGGAGCTGTTTTTT. Its protein is CASSHLGGLAVSGELFF. The rearrangement links TRBV7-9 to TRBJ2-2; TRBD2 matches 11 bases. CDR3 size: 17 residues. CDR1 SEHNR and CDR2 FQNEAQ come from the germline V gene (reference sequence). Trimming at V came to 5 bases and at J to 6 bases, leaving 11 bases not matched to a gene.

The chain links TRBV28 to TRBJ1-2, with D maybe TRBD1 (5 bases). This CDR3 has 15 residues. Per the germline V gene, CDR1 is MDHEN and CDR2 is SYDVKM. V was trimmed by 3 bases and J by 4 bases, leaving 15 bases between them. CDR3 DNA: TGTGCCAGCAGTTTTGGAACAGGAAGTATCTATGGCTACACCTTC. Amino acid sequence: CASSFGTGSIYGYTF.

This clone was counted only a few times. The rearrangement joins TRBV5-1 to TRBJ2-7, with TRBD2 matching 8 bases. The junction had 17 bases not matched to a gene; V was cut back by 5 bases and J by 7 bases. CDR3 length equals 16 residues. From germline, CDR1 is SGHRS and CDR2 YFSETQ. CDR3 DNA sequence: TGCGCCAGCAGACCTGGTCGGGGGGGCCTTCGCAGGGAGCAGTACTTC. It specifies CASRPGRGGLRREQYF. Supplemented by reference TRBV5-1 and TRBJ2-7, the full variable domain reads KAGVTQTPRYLIKTRGQQVTLSCSPISGHRSVSWYQQTPGQGLQFLFEYFSETQRNKGNFPGRFSGRQFSNSRSEMNVSTLELGDSALYLCASRPGRGGLRREQYFGPGTRLTVT.

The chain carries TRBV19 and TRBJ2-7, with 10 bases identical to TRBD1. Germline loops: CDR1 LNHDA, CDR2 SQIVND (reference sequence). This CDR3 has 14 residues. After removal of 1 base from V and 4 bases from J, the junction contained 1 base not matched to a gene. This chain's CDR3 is CASSIGTGGYEQYF. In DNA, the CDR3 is TGTGCCAGTAGTATAGGGACAGGGGGGTACGAGCAGTACTTC.

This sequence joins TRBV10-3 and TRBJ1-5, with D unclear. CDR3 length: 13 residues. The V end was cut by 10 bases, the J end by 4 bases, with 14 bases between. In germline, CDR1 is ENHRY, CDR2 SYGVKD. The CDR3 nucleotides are TGTGCCACCAGGCCCCAGATAAATCAGCCCCAGCATTTT. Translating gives CATRPQINQPQHF.

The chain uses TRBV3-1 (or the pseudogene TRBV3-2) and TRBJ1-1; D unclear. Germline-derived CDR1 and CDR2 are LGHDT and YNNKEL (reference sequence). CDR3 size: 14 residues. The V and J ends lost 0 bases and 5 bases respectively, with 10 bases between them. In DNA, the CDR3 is TGTGCCAGCAGCCAAGAGGTCCGGGTTACTGAAGCTTTCTTT. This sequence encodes CASSQEVRVTEAFF.

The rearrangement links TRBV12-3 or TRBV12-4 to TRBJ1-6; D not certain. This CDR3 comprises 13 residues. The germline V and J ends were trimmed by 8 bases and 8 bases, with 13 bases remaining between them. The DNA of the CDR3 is TGTGCCAGCGGTTCCGGGTATGATTCACCCCTCCACTTT. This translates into CASGSGYDSPLHF.

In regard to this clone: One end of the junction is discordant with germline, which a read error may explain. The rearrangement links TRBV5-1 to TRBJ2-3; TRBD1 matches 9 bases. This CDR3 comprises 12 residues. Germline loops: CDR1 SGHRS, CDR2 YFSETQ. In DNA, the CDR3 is TGCGCCAGCAGCTTTCCGGGACAGGGATGTGTTTTT. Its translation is CASSFPGQGCVF.

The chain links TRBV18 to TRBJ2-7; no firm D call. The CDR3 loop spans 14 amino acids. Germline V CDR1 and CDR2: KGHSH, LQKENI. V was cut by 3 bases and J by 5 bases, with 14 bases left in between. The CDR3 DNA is TGTGCCAGCTCACCCCCCGGAGCGTCCCACGAGCAGTACTTC. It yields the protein CASSPPGASHEQYF.

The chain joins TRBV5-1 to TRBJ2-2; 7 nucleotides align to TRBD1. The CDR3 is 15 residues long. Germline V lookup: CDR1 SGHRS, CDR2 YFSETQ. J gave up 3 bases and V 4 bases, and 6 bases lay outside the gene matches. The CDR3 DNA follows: TGCGCCAGCAGCCTTACAGGGGTGCACACCGGGGAGCTGTTTTTT. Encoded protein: CASSLTGVHTGELFF.

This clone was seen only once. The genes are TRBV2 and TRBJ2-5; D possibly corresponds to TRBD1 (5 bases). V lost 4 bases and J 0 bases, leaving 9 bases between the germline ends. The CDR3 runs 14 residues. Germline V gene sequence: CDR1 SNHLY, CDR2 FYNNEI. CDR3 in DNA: TGTGCCAGCAGTGCGACAGTAAACCAAGAGACCCAGTACTTC. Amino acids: CASSATVNQETQYF. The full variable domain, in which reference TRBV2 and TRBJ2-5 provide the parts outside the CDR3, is EPEVTQTPSHQVTQMGQEVILRCVPISNHLYFYWYRQILGQKVEFLVSFYNNEISEKSEIFDDQFSVERPDGSNFTLKIRSTKLEDSAMYFCASSATVNQETQYFGPGTRLLVL.

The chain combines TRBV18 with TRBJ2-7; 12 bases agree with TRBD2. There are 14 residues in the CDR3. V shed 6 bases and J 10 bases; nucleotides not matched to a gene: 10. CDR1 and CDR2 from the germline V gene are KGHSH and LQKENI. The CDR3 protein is CASSPASGGGVQYF. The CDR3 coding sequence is TGTGCCAGCTCTCCGGCTAGCGGGGGGGGAGTCCAGTACTTC.

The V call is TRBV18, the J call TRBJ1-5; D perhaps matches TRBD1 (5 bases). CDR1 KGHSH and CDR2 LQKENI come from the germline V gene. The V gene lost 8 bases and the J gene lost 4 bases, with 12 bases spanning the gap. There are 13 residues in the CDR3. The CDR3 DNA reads TGTGCCAGCGCAGCGCGGGGGAATCAGCCCCAGCATTTT. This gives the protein CASAARGNQPQHF.

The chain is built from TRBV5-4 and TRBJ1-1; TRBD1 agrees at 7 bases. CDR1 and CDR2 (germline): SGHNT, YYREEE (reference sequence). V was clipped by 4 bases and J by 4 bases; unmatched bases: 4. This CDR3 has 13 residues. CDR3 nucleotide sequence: TGTGCCAGCAGCGGACAGGAGATCACTGAAGCTTTCTTT. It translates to CASSGQEITEAFF.